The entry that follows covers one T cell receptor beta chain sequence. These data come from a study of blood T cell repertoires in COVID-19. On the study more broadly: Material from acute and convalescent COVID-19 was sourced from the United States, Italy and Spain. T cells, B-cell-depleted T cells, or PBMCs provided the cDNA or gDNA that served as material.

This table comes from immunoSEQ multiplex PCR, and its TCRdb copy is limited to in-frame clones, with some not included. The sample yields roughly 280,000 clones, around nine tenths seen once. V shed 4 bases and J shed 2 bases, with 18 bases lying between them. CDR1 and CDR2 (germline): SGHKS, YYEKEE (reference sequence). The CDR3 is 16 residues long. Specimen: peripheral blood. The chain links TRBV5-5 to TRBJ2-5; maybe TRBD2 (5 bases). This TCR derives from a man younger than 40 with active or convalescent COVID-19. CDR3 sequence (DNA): TGTGCCAGCAGCCTACTAGGACCGGTGATTCAAGAGACCCAGTACTTC. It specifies CASSLLGPVIQETQYF.